This TCR beta chain derives from a study of T cell repertoires in cytomegalovirus infection. A single record per CDR3 protein comes from TCRdb applying MiXCR to the reads. The sample lists a few hundred thousand distinct CDR3 sequences, approximately 40% occurring once. In this sample, this clonotype turned up a few times. Its antigen is still unknown. An end of the junction does not agree with germline; a read error may underlie this. The CDR3 loop spans 14 amino acids. Germline V gene sequence: CDR1 SGHTA, CDR2 FQGNSA. This sample comprised cultured PBMCs, obtained from culture after CMV antigen stimulation. The clonotype was recovered from a human donor in good health (CMV status not recorded). Some clones in this sample may be carry-over from other donors' samples. This chain connects TRBV7-2 to TRBJ2-5; 11 bases are a match to TRBD2. DNA of the CDR3: TGTGCCAGCAGCCCTTACAATAGCGGGGGGGCCGATGTCTTC. Translating gives CASSPYNSGGADVF.